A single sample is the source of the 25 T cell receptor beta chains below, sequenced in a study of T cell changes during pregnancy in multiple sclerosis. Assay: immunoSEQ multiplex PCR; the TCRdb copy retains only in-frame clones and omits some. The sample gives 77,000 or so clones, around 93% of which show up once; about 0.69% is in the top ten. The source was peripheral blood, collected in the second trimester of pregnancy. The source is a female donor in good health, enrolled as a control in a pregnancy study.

The CDR3 here is CASSLRTGDEQFF. CDR3 DNA sequence: TGTGCCAGCAGCTTGAGGACAGGGGATGAGCAGTTCTTC. The V call is TRBV7-2, the J call TRBJ2-1; 9 nucleotides agree with TRBD1. J gave up 8 bases and V 3 bases, and 2 bases lay outside the gene matches. The CDR3 extends over 13 amino acids. Germline values: CDR1 SGHTA, CDR2 FQGNSA.

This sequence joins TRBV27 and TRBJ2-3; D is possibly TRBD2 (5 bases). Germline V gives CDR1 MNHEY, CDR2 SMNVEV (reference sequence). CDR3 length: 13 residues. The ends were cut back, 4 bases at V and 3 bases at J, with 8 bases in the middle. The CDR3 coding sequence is TGTGCCAGCAGTTCACGACTAACAGATACGCAGTATTTT. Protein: CASSSRLTDTQYF.

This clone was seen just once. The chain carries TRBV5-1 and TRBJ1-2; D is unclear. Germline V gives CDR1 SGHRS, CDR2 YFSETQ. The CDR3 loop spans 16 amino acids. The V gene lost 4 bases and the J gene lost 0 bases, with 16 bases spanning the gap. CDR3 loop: CASSPRGDTSNYGYTF. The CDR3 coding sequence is TGCGCCAGCAGCCCCCGGGGAGATACATCTAACTATGGCTACACCTTC.

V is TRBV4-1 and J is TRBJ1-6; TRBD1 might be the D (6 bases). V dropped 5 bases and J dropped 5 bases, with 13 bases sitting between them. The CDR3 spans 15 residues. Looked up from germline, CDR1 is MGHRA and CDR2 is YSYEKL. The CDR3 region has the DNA TGCGCCAGCAGCATCCGGGACATGAATAATTCACCCCTCCACTTT. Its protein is CASSIRDMNNSPLHF.

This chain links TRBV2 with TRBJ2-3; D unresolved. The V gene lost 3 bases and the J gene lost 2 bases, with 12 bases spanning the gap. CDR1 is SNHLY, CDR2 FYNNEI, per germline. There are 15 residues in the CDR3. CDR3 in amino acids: CASSEQATITDTQYF. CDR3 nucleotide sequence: TGTGCCAGCAGTGAGCAGGCTACCATCACAGATACGCAGTATTTT.

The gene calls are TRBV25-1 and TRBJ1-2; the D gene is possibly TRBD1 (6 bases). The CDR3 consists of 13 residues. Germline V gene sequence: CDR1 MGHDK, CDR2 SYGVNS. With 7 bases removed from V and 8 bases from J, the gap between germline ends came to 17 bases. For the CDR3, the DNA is TGTGCCAGCAAAACAACCCCAGGGGAGGGCTACACCTTC. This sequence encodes CASKTTPGEGYTF.

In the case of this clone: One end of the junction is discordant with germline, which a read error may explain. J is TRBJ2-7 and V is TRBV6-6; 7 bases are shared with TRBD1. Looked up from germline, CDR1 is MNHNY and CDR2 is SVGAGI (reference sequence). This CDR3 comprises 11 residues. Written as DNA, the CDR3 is TGTGCCAGCAGCCCAGGGCAGGGGGAGTTCTTC. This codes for CASSPGQGEFF.

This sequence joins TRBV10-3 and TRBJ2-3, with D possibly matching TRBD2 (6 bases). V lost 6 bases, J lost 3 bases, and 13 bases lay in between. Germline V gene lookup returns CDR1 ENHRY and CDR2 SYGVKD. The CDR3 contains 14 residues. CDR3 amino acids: CAISAGPRTDTQYF. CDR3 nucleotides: TGTGCCATCAGCGCGGGACCCAGGACAGATACGCAGTATTTT.

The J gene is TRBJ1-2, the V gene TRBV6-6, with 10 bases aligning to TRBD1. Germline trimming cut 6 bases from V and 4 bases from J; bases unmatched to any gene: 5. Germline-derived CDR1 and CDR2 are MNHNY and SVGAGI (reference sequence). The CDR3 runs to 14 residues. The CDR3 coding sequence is TGTGCCAGCAGCCTCGGGACAGGGGCCTATGGCTACACCTTC. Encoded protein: CASSLGTGAYGYTF.

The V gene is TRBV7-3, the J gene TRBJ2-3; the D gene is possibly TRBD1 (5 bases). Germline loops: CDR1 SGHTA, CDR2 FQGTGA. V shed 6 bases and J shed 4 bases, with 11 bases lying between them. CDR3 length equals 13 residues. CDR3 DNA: TGTGCCAGCAGGTCTGGGGCCGCAGATACGCAGTATTTT. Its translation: CASRSGAADTQYF.

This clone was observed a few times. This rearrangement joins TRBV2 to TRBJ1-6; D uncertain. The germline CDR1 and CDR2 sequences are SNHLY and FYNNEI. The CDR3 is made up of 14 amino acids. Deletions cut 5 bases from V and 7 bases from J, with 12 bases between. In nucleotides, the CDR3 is TGTGCCAGCAGTCCGGGTAAATTGAATTCACCCCTCCACTTT. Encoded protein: CASSPGKLNSPLHF.

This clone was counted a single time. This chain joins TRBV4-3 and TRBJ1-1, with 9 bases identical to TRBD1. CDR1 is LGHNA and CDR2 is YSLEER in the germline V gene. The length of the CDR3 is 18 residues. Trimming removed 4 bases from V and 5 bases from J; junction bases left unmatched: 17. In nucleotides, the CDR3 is TGCGCCAGCAGCCCGATACTGTCGGGACAGGGAATAGGGACTGAAGCTTTCTTT. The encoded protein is CASSPILSGQGIGTEAFF.

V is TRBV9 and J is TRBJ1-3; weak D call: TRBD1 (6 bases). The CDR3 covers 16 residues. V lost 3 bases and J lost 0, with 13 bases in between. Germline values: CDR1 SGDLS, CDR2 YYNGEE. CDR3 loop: CASSGWTAHSGNTIYF. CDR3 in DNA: TGTGCCAGCAGCGGTTGGACAGCTCACTCTGGAAACACCATATATTTT.

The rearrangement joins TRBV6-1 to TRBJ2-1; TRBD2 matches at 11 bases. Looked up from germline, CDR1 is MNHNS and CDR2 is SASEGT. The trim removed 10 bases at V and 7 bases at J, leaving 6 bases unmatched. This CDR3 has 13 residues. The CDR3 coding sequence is TGTGCCACCCCTAGCGGGGGGTTGAATGAGCAGTTCTTC. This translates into CATPSGGLNEQFF.

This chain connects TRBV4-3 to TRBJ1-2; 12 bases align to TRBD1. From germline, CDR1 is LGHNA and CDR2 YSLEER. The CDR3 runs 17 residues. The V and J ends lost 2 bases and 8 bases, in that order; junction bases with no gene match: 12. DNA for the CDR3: TGCGCCAGCAGCCAACTCAATCCGGGACAGGGGGCGGAAGGCTACACCTTC. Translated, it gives CASSQLNPGQGAEGYTF.

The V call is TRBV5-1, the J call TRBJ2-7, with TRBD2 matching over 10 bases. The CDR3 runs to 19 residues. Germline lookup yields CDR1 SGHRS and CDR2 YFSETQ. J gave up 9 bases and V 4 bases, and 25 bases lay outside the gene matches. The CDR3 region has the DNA TGCGCCAGCAGCCGTACCCTAGCGGGGGCCACCCCTATACAGCCCGGGCAGTACTTC. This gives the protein CASSRTLAGATPIQPGQYF.

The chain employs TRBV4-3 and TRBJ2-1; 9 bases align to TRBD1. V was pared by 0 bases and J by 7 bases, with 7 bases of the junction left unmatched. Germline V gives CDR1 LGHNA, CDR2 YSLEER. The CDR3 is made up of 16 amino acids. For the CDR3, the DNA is TGCGCCAGCAGCCAAGATATGGACAGGGGTTCGAATGAGCAGTTCTTC. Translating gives CASSQDMDRGSNEQFF.

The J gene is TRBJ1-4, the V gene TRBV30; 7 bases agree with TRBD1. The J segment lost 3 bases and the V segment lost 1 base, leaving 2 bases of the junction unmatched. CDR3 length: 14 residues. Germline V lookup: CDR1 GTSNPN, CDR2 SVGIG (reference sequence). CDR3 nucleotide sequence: TGTGCCTGGAGTGGGACAGGTCCTAATGAAAAACTGTTTTTT. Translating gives CAWSGTGPNEKLFF.

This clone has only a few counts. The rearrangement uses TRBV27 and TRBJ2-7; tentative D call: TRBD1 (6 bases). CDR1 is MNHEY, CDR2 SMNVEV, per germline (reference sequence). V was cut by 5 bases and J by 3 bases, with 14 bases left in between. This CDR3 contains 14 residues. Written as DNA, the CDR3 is TGTGCCAGCAGTCCGAGGGACACCTTCTACGAGCAGTACTTC. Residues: CASSPRDTFYEQYF.

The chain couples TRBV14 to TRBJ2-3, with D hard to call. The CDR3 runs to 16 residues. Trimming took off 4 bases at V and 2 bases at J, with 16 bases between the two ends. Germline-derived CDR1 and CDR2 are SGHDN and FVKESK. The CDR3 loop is CASSRTAARFTDTQYF. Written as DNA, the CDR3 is TGTGCCAGCAGCCGTACAGCCGCCAGATTCACAGATACGCAGTATTTT.

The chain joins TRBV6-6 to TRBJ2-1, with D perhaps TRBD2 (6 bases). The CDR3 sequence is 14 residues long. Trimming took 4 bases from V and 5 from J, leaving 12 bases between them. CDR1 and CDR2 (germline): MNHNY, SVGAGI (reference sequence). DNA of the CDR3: TGTGCCAGCAGTTGGAGGGCCAATAACAATGAGCAGTTCTTC. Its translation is CASSWRANNNEQFF.

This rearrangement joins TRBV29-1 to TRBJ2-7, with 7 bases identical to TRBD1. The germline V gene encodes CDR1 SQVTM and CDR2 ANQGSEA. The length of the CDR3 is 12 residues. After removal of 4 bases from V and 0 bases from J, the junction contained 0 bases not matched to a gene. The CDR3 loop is CSVGDSSYEQYF. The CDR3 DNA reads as TGCAGCGTTGGGGACAGCTCCTACGAGCAGTACTTC.

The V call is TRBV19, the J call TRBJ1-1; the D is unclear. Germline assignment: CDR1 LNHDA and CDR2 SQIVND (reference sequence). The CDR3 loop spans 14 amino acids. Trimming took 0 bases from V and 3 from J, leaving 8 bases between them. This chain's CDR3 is CASSIEGRYTEAFF. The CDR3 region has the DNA TGTGCCAGTAGTATAGAGGGCCGTTACACTGAAGCTTTCTTT.

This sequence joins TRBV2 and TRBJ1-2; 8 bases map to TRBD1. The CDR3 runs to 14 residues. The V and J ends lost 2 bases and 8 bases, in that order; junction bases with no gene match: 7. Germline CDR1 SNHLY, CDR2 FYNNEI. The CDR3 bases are TGTGCCAGCAGTGAAAGGCAGGGGGCGTCCGGCTACACCTTC. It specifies CASSERQGASGYTF.

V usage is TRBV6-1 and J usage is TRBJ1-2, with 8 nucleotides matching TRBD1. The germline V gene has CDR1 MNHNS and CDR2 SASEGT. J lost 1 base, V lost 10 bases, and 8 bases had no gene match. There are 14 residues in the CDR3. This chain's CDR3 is CATKDRAINYGYTF. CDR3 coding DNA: TGTGCCACCAAGGACAGGGCCATTAACTATGGCTACACCTTC.